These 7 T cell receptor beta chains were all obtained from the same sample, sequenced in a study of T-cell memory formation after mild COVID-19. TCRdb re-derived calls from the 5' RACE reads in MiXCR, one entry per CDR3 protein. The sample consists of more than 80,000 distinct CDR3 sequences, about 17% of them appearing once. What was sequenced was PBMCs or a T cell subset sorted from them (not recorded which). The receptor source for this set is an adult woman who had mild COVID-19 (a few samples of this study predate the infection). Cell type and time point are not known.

The CDR3 spells CASSQDGLDNQPQHF. CDR3 sequence (DNA): TGTGCCAGCAGCCAAGACGGGCTGGACAATCAGCCCCAGCATTTT. The chain recombines TRBV3-1 with TRBJ1-5; D gene unclear. V lost 0 bases, J lost 3 bases, and 9 bases lay in between. Per germline, CDR1 LGHDT and CDR2 YNNKEL (reference sequence). The CDR3 is 15 amino acids.

For the CDR3, the DNA is TGTGCCAGCACCGCCACCGAGCAGTACTTC. Residues: CASTATEQYF. The chain carries TRBV27 and TRBJ2-7; D ambiguous. Germline V CDR1 and CDR2: MNHEY, SMNVEV (reference sequence). Deletions cut 7 bases from V and 6 bases from J, with 7 bases between. The CDR3 contains 10 residues.

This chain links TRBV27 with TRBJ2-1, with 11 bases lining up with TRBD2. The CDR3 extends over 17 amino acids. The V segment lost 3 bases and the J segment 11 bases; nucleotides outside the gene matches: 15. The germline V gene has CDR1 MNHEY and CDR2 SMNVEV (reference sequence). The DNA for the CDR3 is TGTGCCAGCAGTTTCTTAGCGGGAGGGCCTTCGGGAGAGAAGCAGTTCTTC. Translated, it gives CASSFLAGGPSGEKQFF.

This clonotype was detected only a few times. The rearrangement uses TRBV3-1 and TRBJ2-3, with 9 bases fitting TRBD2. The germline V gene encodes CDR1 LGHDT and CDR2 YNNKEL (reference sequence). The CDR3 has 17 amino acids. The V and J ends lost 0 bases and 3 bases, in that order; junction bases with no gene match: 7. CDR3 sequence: CASSQEQTGLATDTQYF. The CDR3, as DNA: TGTGCCAGCAGCCAAGAGCAGACGGGACTAGCTACAGATACGCAGTATTTT.

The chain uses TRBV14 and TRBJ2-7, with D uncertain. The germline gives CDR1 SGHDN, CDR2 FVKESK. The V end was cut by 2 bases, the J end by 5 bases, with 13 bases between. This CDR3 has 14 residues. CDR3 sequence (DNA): TGTGCCAGCAGCCAAACCCCGAGTGGTGACGAGCAGTACTTC. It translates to CASSQTPSGDEQYF. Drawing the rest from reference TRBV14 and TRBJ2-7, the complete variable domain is EAGVTQFPSHSVIEKGQTVTLRCDPISGHDNLYWYRRVMGKEIKFLLHFVKESKQDESGMPNNRFLAERTGGTYSTLKVQPAELEDSGVYFCASSQTPSGDEQYFGPGTRLTVT.

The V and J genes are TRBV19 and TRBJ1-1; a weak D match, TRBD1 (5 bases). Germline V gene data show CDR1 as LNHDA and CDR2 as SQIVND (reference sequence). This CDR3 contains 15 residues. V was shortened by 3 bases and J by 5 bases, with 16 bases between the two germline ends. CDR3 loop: CASSIPTGPGTEAFF. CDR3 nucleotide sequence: TGTGCCAGTAGTATCCCCACAGGCCCGGGGACTGAAGCTTTCTTT.

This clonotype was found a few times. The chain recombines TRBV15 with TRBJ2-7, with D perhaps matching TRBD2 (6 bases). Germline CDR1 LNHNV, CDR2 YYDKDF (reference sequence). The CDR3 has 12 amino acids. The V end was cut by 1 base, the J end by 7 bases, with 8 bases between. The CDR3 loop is CATSRAGGEQYF. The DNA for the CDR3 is TGTGCCACCAGCAGAGCCGGGGGTGAGCAGTACTTC.